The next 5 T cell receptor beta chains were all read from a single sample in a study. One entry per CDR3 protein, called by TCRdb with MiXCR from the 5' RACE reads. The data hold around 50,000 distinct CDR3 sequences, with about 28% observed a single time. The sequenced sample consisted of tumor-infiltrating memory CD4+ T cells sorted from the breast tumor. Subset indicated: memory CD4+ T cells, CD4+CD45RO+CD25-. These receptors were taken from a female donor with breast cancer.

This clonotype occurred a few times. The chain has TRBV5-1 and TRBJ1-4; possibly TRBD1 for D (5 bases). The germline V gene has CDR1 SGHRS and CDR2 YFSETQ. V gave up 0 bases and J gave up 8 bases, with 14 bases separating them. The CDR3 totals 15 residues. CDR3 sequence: CASSLGGDLQEKLFF. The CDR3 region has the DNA TGCGCCAGCAGCTTGGGGGGCGACCTACAGGAAAAACTGTTTTTT.

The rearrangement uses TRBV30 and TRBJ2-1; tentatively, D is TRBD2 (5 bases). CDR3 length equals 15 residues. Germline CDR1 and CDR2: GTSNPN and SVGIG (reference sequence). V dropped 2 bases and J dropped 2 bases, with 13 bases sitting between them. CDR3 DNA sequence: TGTGCCTGGAGTCGTCAGGACTTCCCCTACAATGAGCAGTTCTTC. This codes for CAWSRQDFPYNEQFF.

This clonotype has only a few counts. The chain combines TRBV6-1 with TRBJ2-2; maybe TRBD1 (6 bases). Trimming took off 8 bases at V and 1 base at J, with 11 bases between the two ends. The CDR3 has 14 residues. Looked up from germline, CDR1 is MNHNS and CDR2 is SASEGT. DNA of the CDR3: TGTGCCAGCGGGGGCCTGGTGAACACCGGGGAGCTGTTTTTT. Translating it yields CASGGLVNTGELFF.

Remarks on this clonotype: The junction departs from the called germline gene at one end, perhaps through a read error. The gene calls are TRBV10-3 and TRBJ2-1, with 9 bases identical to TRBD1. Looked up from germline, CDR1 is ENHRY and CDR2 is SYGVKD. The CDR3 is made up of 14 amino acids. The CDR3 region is CAIRGQGSLNEQLF. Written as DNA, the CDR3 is TGTGCCATCAGGGGACAGGGCTCTCTCAATGAGCAGCTCTTC.

The CDR3 DNA reads as TGTGCCACCAGTGAACCGGACAGGGTCGAGCAGTACTTC. Its translation: CATSEPDRVEQYF. This chain joins TRBV24-1 and TRBJ2-7; 8 bases map to TRBD1. There are 13 residues in the CDR3. The V segment lost 4 bases and the J segment 6 bases; nucleotides outside the gene matches: 4. Germline values: CDR1 KGHDR, CDR2 SFDVKD.